Shown below are 8 T cell receptor beta chains from a single sample sequenced in a study of T cells after yellow fever vaccination. In TCRdb, the 5' RACE reads were re-called with MiXCR into one record per CDR3 protein. The sample lists 230,000 or so distinct CDR3 sequences; 6% to 8% were seen once. Material: CD4+ T cells sorted from PBMCs, obtained on the day of the yellow fever booster vaccination. These receptors all stem from a man aged 25-45 years who received the YFV17D yellow fever vaccine.

At least ten counts were recorded for this clonotype. V is TRBV7-2 and J is TRBJ2-4; 8 bases fit TRBD1. The V gene's germline CDR1 is SGHTA and CDR2 FQGNSA. CDR3 length: 14 residues. The ends lost 1 base at V and 9 bases at J; junction bases unmatched: 5. CDR3 protein: CASSLDPQGGIQYF. The CDR3 nucleotides are TGTGCCAGCAGCTTAGACCCACAGGGGGGCATTCAGTACTTC.

This chain connects TRBV5-1 to TRBJ2-5; 8 bases are shared with TRBD1. The junction had 5 bases not matched to a gene; V was cut back by 4 bases and J by 3 bases. The CDR3 has 14 amino acids. Per germline, CDR1 SGHRS and CDR2 YFSETQ. The CDR3 DNA sequence: TGCGCCAGCAGCACCCAGACAGGGGAAGAGACCCAGTACTTC. It specifies CASSTQTGEETQYF.

This clonotype was counted only a few times. The chain combines TRBV11-2 with TRBJ2-7; D is ambiguous. Germline V lookup: CDR1 SGHAT, CDR2 FQNNGV. V lost 7 bases, J lost 5 bases, and 9 bases lay in between. This CDR3 has 11 amino acids. The CDR3 nucleotides read TGTGCCAGCACCTCGTGGCACGAGCAGTACTTC. Translated, it gives CASTSWHEQYF.

This clonotype was counted at least ten times. The CDR3 DNA follows: TGTGCCATCAGTGACTTTAGCGGGTCCTACAATGAGCAGTTCTTC. Protein product: CAISDFSGSYNEQFF. The chain recombines TRBV10-3 with TRBJ2-1, with 7 bases fitting TRBD2. Unmatched junction bases numbered 3, after V lost 3 bases and J lost 1 base. The CDR3 contains 15 residues. Looked up from germline, CDR1 is ENHRY and CDR2 is SYGVKD.

The rearrangement links TRBV20-1 to TRBJ2-3, with D unresolved. Trimming removed 6 bases from V and 0 bases from J, with 16 bases in between. The CDR3 sequence is 15 residues long. The germline V gene encodes CDR1 DFQATT and CDR2 SNEGSKA (reference sequence). The CDR3 region is CSANGRLGSTDTQYF. CDR3 nucleotide sequence: TGCAGTGCAAACGGACGACTGGGAAGCACAGATACGCAGTATTTT.

This clonotype appeared a few times. The chain joins TRBV20-1 to TRBJ2-3, with a tentative D call TRBD1 (5 bases). V was clipped by 7 bases and J by 2 bases, with 13 bases between them. Germline V gives CDR1 DFQATT, CDR2 SNEGSKA (reference sequence). The CDR3 length is 13 residues. CDR3 nucleotides: TGCAGTGTCAAACAGGACAACACAGATACGCAGTATTTT. As protein: CSVKQDNTDTQYF.

The table lists this clonotype with many counts. This sequence joins TRBV20-1 and TRBJ2-1; D may be TRBD2 (7 bases). CDR3 length equals 14 residues. Germline-derived CDR1 and CDR2 are DFQATT and SNEGSKA (reference sequence). V lost 3 bases and J lost 8, with 17 bases in between. This CDR3 is CSASRLGGGHEQFF. The CDR3 bases are TGCAGTGCTAGCCGACTAGGGGGGGGCCATGAGCAGTTCTTC.

This clonotype was seen ten or more times. The chain couples TRBV10-3 to TRBJ2-7; TRBD2 matches 9 bases. After removal of 8 bases from V and 6 bases from J, the junction contained 11 bases not matched to a gene. CDR3 length: 14 amino acids. From germline, CDR1 is ENHRY and CDR2 SYGVKD. DNA of the CDR3: TGTGCCATCTGGTCTGGCGGGAGGGCAGGCGAGCAGTACTTC. Encoded protein: CAIWSGGRAGEQYF.